This T cell receptor (beta chain) was recovered during a study of Graves' ophthalmopathy and Graves' hyperthyroidism listed by TCRdb under 2018. Turning to the overall study: Hyperthyroidism was defined as stable when no progression to ophthalmopathy occurred within 18 months of follow-up. The study used signatures of the TCR beta repertoire to tell Graves' ophthalmopathy apart from Graves' hyperthyroidism and to predict which patients would progress to ophthalmopathy. In total, 135 blood samples were TCR-sequenced: around 42 ophthalmopathy, about 75 hyperthyroidism and some 17 hyperthyroidism-to-ophthalmopathy patients. To explore V-J signatures that distinguish ophthalmopathy from hyperthyroidism, a discovery set of roughly 98 patients was enrolled, made up of 40 to 45 with ophthalmopathy and roughly 55 with stable hyperthyroidism. An independent validation cohort was composed of some 19 hyperthyroidism patients and around 16 patients who later progressed from hyperthyroidism to ophthalmopathy. In more than five hyperthyroidism patients, the T-cell repertoires found in thyroid tissue were compared with those found in blood. After sampling, hyperthyroidism patients received methimazole starting at 30 mg daily, and ophthalmopathy patients received high-dose intravenous methylprednisolone. The investigation overall reported the following: Sample size was not predetermined statistically, and investigators were not blinded to group allocation. Among expanded thyroid clonotypes with frequency above 0.001, most also showed up in blood, which suggests that blood repertoires may reflect the thyroid immune response. In cross-validation, the 13-signature model distinguished ophthalmopathy from stable hyperthyroidism with about 90% sensitivity and approximately 81% specificity, and in the test set the corresponding values were roughly 80% and 75%. In validation, the model predicted ophthalmopathy progression with less than 71% sensitivity and 72.22% specificity; some 13 predicted patients were CT-confirmed with GO in a median of approximately six months.

The hyperthyroidism patients were 18 to 65 years old and newly diagnosed, with a disease duration of less than 2 months. Anyone with other autoimmune diseases, uncontrolled infections, pregnancy or lactation was excluded from the study. Clinical symptoms, serum thyroxine, TRAb, thyroid ultrasound and orbital computed tomography formed the basis of the diagnosis. Total RNA was extracted using Trizol reagent, and RNA quality was checked on an Agilent 2100 Bioanalyzer. V is reduced by 4 bases and J by 6 bases, leaving a spacing of 12 bases between them. From its cysteine to its phenylalanine, the CDR3 spans 13 amino acids. The CDR3 DNA has 39 bases and is translated from base 1. CDR1 and CDR2, per the germline V gene, are SGHTA and FQGNSA. For repertoire sequencing, TCR beta CDR3 regions were amplified from RNA transcripts. A first-round RT-PCR used HTBI primers with the Qiagen OneStep RT-PCR kit, followed by a second-round multiplex PCR, size selection and purification. Sequencing of the libraries was carried out on an Illumina HiSeq2000 in paired-end mode with 100 bp reads. The source study handled its data this way. Reads were processed with SOAPnuke, discarding reads with adapters, uncalled bases, mean Phred below 15, or no exact constant-primer or identifier match. High-quality paired reads were merged with COPE v1.2.5. Clonotypes were defined as unique nucleotide sequences and were aligned to IMGT TRB V, D and J references using MiTCR v1.1. Analysis was restricted to V-J combinations with a frequency above 0.0001, which covered just over 98% of repertoires. A TCR clonal expansion and chaos score per V-J combination was defined as the ratio of F50 clonal expansion to chaos observed in the TCRdist matrix. Welch's t-statistics and random forest were used to narrow the features down to approximately 13 V-J combinations, which were then fed into a naive Bayes classifier. Thyroid-blood repertoire similarity was quantified with the Morisita-Horn index. TCRdb trimmed the raw reads at Q25, called clones with MiXCR and kept productive beta chains. Rows with one shared CDR3 protein collapse into an entry with the most common genes and DNA. TCRdb assigned the V and J calls; the authors' analysis was not used. Recorded for this sample are over a million distinct CDR3 sequences; about 40% of them occurred a single time. The top ten clonotypes cover approximately 10% of the sample.

Points on this clonotype: Its antigen is not yet known. Per-nucleotide qualities are absent, and no much larger clonotype sits a single base away.

Here the chain combines TRBV7-2 and TRBJ1-1; the D gene cannot be named for sure. The material sequenced was peripheral blood or thyroid tissue (not recorded which). This TCR came from an adult man with Graves' hyperthyroidism. The CDR3 sequence is CASSSSLVAEAFF. The nucleotide sequence is given as TGTGCCAGCAGCTCCTCCCTAGTCGCTGAAGCTTTCTTT. Here the CDR3 is joined to the reference TRBV7-2 and TRBJ1-1 genes, and the full variable domain is: GAGVSQSPSNKVTEKGKDVELRCDPISGHTALYWYRQSLGQGLEFLIYFQGNSAPDKSGLPSDRFSAERTGGSVSTLTIQRTQQEDSAVYLCASSSSLVAEAFFGQGTRLTVV.